At least ten counts were recorded for the clone carrying this TCR beta chain. This record belongs to a study of T cells in Graves' hyperthyroidism and ophthalmopathy. Germline values: CDR1 LNHDA, CDR2 SQIVND (reference sequence). The germline V and J ends were trimmed by 6 bases and 4 bases, with 16 bases remaining between them. The CDR3 extends over 14 amino acids. RNA transcripts yielded amplified TCR beta CDR3 regions. Researchers ran a first-round RT-PCR on the TCR CDR3 using the HTBI primer set. MiXCR, applied by TCRdb to the multiplex PCR reads, yields one record per CDR3 protein. The sample consists of 450,000 to 650,000 distinct CDR3 sequences, roughly 20% of them appearing once.

This clonotype was sampled from a man aged 18 to 29 with Graves' hyperthyroidism. The chain combines TRBV19 with TRBJ2-7; possibly TRBD1 for D (6 bases). Specimen: blood. The CDR3 loop is CASRGTSFLYEQYF. Here the CDR3 DNA reads TGTGCCAGTAGGGGGACAAGTTTCCTTTACGAGCAGTACTTC.